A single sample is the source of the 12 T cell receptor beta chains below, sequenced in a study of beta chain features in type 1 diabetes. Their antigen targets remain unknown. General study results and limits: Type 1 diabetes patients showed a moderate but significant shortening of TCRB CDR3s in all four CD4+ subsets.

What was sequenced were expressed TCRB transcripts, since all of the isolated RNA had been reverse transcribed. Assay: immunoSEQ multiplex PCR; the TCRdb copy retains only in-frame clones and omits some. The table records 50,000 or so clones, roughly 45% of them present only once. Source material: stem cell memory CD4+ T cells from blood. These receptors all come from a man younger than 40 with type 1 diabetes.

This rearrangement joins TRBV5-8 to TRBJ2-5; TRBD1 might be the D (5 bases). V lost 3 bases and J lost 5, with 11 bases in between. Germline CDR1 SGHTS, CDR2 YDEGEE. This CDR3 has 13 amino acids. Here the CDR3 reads CASSSSGSETQYF. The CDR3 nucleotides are TGTGCCAGCAGCTCCTCAGGGTCGGAGACCCAGTACTTC. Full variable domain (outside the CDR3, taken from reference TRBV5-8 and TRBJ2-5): EAGVTQSPTHLIKTRGQQATLRCSPISGHTSVYWYQQALGLGLQFLLWYDEGEERNRGNFPPRFSGRQFPNYSSELNVNALELEDSALYLCASSSSGSETQYFGPGTRLLVL.

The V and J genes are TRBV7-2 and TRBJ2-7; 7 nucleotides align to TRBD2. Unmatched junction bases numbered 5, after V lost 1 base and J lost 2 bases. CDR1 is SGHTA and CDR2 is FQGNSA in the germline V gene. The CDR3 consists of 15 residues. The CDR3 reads CASSLVAGAAYEQYF. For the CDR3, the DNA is TGTGCCAGCAGCTTAGTGGCGGGAGCGGCCTACGAGCAGTACTTC.

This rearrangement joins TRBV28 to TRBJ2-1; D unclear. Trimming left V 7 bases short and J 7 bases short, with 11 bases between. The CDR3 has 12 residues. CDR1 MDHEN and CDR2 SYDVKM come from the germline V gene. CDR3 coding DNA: TGTGCCAGCACTAATCTGAGGAATGAGCAGTTCTTC. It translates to CASTNLRNEQFF.

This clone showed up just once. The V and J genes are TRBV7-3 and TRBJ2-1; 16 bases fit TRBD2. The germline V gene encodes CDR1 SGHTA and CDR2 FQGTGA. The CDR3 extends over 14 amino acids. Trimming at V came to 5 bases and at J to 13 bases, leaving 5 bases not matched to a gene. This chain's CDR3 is CASSGGLAGGPQFF. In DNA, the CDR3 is TGTGCCAGCAGCGGGGGACTAGCGGGAGGGCCACAGTTCTTC.

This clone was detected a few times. The CDR3: CASSPLLGVTGANVLTF. CDR3 DNA: TGCGCCAGCAGCCCCCTCCTAGGAGTTACCGGGGCCAACGTCCTGACTTTC. The chain carries TRBV5-1 and TRBJ2-6; D gene unclear. V was trimmed by 4 bases and J by 4 bases, leaving 18 bases between them. The CDR3 loop spans 17 amino acids. CDR1 is SGHRS and CDR2 is YFSETQ in the germline V gene.

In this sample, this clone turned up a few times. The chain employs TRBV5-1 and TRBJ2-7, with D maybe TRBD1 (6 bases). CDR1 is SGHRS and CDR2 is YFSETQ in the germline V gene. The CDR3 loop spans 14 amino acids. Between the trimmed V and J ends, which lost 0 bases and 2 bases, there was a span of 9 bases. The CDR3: CASSLGGGTYEQYF. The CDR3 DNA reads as TGCGCCAGCAGCTTGGGAGGGGGAACCTACGAGCAGTACTTC. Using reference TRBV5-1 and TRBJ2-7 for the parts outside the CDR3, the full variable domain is KAGVTQTPRYLIKTRGQQVTLSCSPISGHRSVSWYQQTPGQGLQFLFEYFSETQRNKGNFPGRFSGRQFSNSRSEMNVSTLELGDSALYLCASSLGGGTYEQYFGPGTRLTVT.

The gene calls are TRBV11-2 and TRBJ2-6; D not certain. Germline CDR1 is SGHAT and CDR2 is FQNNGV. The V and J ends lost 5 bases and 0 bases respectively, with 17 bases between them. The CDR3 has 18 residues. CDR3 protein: CASSTGLRLTSGANVLTF. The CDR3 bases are TGTGCCAGCAGCACTGGGCTAAGGCTAACCTCTGGGGCCAACGTCCTGACTTTC.

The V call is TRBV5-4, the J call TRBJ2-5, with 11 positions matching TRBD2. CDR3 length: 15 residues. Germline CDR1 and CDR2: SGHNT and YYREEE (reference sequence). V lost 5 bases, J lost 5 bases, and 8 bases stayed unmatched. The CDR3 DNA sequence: TGTGCCAGCAGTCCATCTACTAGCGGGAGTGAGACCCAGTACTTC. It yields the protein CASSPSTSGSETQYF.

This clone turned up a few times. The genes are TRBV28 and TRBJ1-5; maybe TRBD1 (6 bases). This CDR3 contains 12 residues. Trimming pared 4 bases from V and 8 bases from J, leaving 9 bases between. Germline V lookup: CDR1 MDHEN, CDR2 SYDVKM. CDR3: CASSSQGKPQHF. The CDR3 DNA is TGTGCCAGCAGTTCACAGGGAAAGCCCCAGCATTTT.

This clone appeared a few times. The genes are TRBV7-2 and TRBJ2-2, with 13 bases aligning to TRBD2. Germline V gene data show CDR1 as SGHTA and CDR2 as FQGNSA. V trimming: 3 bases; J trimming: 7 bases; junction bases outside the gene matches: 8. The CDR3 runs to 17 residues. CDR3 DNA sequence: TGTGCCAGCAGCTTCGGACTAGCGGGAGTTCTGGGCGGGGAGCTGTTTTTT. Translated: CASSFGLAGVLGGELFF.

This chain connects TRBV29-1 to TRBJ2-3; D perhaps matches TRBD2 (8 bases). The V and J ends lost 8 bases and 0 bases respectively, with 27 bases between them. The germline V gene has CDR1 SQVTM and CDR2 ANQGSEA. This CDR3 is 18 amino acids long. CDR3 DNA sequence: TGCAGCTCATCTCAAGGGGGCCGGGGGGGGAAAAGCACAGATACGCAGTATTTT. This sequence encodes CSSSQGGRGGKSTDTQYF.

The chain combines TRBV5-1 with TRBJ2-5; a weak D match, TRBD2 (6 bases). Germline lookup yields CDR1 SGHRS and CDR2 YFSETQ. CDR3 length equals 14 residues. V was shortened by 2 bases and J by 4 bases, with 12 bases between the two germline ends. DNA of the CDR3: TGCGCCAGCAGCTTAGGAGGGCACGGAGAGACCCAGTACTTC. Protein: CASSLGGHGETQYF.